This is a list of T cell receptor beta chains from one sample in a study of blood T cell repertoires in COVID-19. Profiling relied on immunoSEQ multiplex PCR, and the TCRdb table lists in-frame clones only, not all of them. Of approximately 72,000 clones listed, around 86% are singletons. The sequencing sample was made of peripheral blood. The receptors originated from a woman aged 60-70 years with acute or convalescent COVID-19. CDR3s include the opening cysteine and the closing phenylalanine or tryptophan. Fields, in order: V gene, CDR3 protein.

v_call: TRBV29-1
cdr3_aa: CSVAPGDEQYF

v_call: TRBV5-6
cdr3_aa: CASSLGTGGSTDTQYF

v_call: TRBV12-3/TRBV12-4
cdr3_aa: CASSLRGGYEQYF

v_call: TRBV28
cdr3_aa: CASGGYEQFF

v_call: TRBV19
cdr3_aa: CASSIIFRGTGDTQYF

v_call: TRBV19
cdr3_aa: CASRTSSQETQYF

v_call: TRBV7-9
cdr3_aa: CASSLYTGVNTEAFF

v_call: TRBV10-3
cdr3_aa: CAISARWYREETQYF

v_call: TRBV4-1
cdr3_aa: CASSQDDQGGVWGYTF

v_call: TRBV19
cdr3_aa: CASSMGTPTPYNEQFF

v_call: TRBV7-9
cdr3_aa: CASSSIAGTADSNQPQHF

v_call: TRBV4-1
cdr3_aa: CASSQAGSSDTQYF

v_call: TRBV7-2
cdr3_aa: CASRAGRTGELFF

v_call: TRBV4-1
cdr3_aa: CASSQVHRSGSYEQYF

v_call: TRBV3-1/TRBV3-2
cdr3_aa: CASSQGRASRTADTQYF

v_call: TRBV7-8
cdr3_aa: CASSTRGGANEKLFF

v_call: TRBV15
cdr3_aa: CATSNPGRPQRPEQFF

v_call: TRBV10-3
cdr3_aa: CAISEETANEAFF

v_call: TRBV3-1/TRBV3-2
cdr3_aa: CASSQVWEGAQETQYF

v_call: TRBV7-3
cdr3_aa: CASSSRGITEAFF

v_call: TRBV25-1
cdr3_aa: CASTRTSGPNTGELFF

v_call: TRBV20-1
cdr3_aa: CSASSGLLGQETQYF

v_call: TRBV15
cdr3_aa: CATSGQTSTNEKLFF

v_call: TRBV3-1/TRBV3-2
cdr3_aa: CASSRHNIRSQGDTEAFF

v_call: TRBV2
cdr3_aa: CASRWTGLGGELFF

v_call: TRBV19
cdr3_aa: CASSIQAGGNYGYTF

v_call: TRBV11-2
cdr3_aa: CASSTGQGHTGELFF

v_call: TRBV4-1
cdr3_aa: CASSQGAGSKTQYF

v_call: TRBV19
cdr3_aa: CASSIGRQGTDTQYF